These T cell receptor beta chains were read from a single sample in a study of blood T cell repertoires in COVID-19. Method: immunoSEQ multiplex PCR; TCRdb's copy keeps in-frame clones and lacks some. The sample carries 250,000 or so clones, less than 90% recorded once. The sequencing sample was made of peripheral blood. These receptors all come from a middle-aged woman who had recovered from COVID-19. Both conserved end residues are part of each CDR3. Fields, in order: CDR3 DNA, CDR3 protein, clone size, V gene, J gene, D gene, CDR3 length. The D gene is left open where the match is weak. Size tells how often a clone was seen (once, few, many) or the class of an expanded clone, and some rows leave it out.

TGTGCCAGCAGCCAAGACAAGGGACAGGCACGGGAGCAGTACTTC	CASSQDKGQAREQYF	once	TRBV3-1/TRBV3-2	TRBJ2-7	TRBD1	15
TGTGCCAGCAGTTTTATGTCTCGGAGCGGCAATCAGCCCCAGCATTTT	CASSFMSRSGNQPQHF	-	TRBV28	TRBJ1-5	-	16
TGCGCCAGCAGCCCCCAGGGGGGCGGGGGGAATGAGCAGTTCTTC	CASSPQGGGGNEQFF	-	TRBV4-1	TRBJ2-1	-	15
TGTGCCATTACGGACAGAGGCTTGAACACTGAAGCTTTCTTT	CAITDRGLNTEAFF	few	TRBV10-3	TRBJ1-1	-	14
TGTGCCAGCAGCTGGACAGGGTATGAGCAGTTCTTC	CASSWTGYEQFF	-	TRBV13	TRBJ2-1	TRBD1	12
TGTGCCAGCAGCTCCTTCGGGAGCCAAGAGACCCAGTACTTC	CASSSFGSQETQYF	-	TRBV5-5	TRBJ2-5	-	14
TGTGCCAGCAGGGGGCGGACAGGGCCGGATACGCAGTATTTT	CASRGRTGPDTQYF	-	TRBV2	TRBJ2-3	TRBD1	14
TGTGCCAGCGAGGGAGGGGACTTGCTTTCACCCCTCCACTTT	CASEGGDLLSPLHF	-	TRBV6-6	TRBJ1-6	-	14
TGTGCTAGTGGGAGACAGGGAACGAACGAGCAGTACTTC	CASGRQGTNEQYF	-	TRBV12-5	TRBJ2-7	TRBD1	13
TGTGCCAGCAGCCCGCCGACAGGGATCACCGGGGAGCTGTTTTTT	CASSPPTGITGELFF	-	TRBV11-3	TRBJ2-2	TRBD1	15
TGTGCCTGGAGGAAACTAGCGCTTATTGAGCAGTTCTTC	CAWRKLALIEQFF	-	TRBV30	TRBJ2-1	TRBD2	13
TGTGCCAGCAGCCGAATAGACAGGAAGAACACTGAAGCTTTCTTT	CASSRIDRKNTEAFF	once	TRBV28	TRBJ1-1	-	15
TGTGCCAGCAGGGGACAGGTTTACAATGAGCAGTTCTTC	CASRGQVYNEQFF	-	TRBV7-9	TRBJ2-1	TRBD1	13
TGTGCCAGCAGTTTTAGACAGGGCACGTTCTTC	CASSFRQGTFF	-	TRBV28	TRBJ2-1	TRBD1	11
TGCGCCAGCAGCTTGGCCGACGGGAGCACAGATACGCAGTATTTT	CASSLADGSTDTQYF	once	TRBV5-1	TRBJ2-3	-	15
TGTGCCAGCAGTGAAAATACGGGGGTGGTTGCTTTCTTT	CASSENTGVVAFF	-	TRBV2	TRBJ1-1	-	13
TGTGCCAGCTCACCAATGACAGGGCCGGCAGATACGCAGTATTTT	CASSPMTGPADTQYF	-	TRBV18	TRBJ2-3	TRBD1	15
TGTGCCAGCAGCTTCGGAGGACCTCCCTACGAGCAGTACTTC	CASSFGGPPYEQYF	-	TRBV11-1	TRBJ2-7	-	14
TGCGCCAGCAGCTTTGGGACAGGGGGTATGAATGAAGCTTTCTTT	CASSFGTGGMNEAFF	-	TRBV5-1	TRBJ1-1	TRBD1	15
TGCGCCAGCAGCGAGCGGGGTAGTAACGAGCAGTACTTC	CASSERGSNEQYF	-	TRBV5-1	TRBJ2-7	TRBD2	13
TGCGCCAGCAGCTTGTACGGCTCTGGAAACACCATATATTTT	CASSLYGSGNTIYF	-	TRBV5-1	TRBJ1-3	-	14
TGTGCCAGCAGCTTAGGGCCGAACTCTGGAAACACCATATATTTT	CASSLGPNSGNTIYF	-	TRBV7-6	TRBJ1-3	-	15
TGCGCCAGCGCTCGGACAGGGGATAATGAAAAACTGTTTTTT	CASARTGDNEKLFF	-	TRBV10-1	TRBJ1-4	TRBD1	14
TGCGCCAGCAGCTCGGGACTAGCGGGGGGAAACATTCAGTACTTC	CASSSGLAGGNIQYF	once	TRBV5-1	TRBJ2-4	TRBD2	15
TGTGCCAGCAGTTTAGCGCGGGCAAATGAGCAGTTCTTC	CASSLARANEQFF	-	TRBV12-3/TRBV12-4	TRBJ2-1	-	13
TGTGCCAGCAGTCTCAGACAGGGTTTGAGGGGCGTTGATGGCTACACCTTC	CASSLRQGLRGVDGYTF	-	TRBV28	TRBJ1-2	TRBD1	17
TGTGCCAGCAGTTTCGAGCGGGGGGGCCAAGATGAGACCCAGTACTTC	CASSFERGGQDETQYF	-	TRBV28	TRBJ2-5	TRBD2	16
TGTGCCAGCAGTTATTCCAGGGCAGGAGGCTACACCTTC	CASSYSRAGGYTF	few	TRBV2	TRBJ1-2	-	13
TGTGCCAGCAGCTTGGGGCGGGGAGGACAAGAGACCCAGTACTTC	CASSLGRGGQETQYF	-	TRBV5-4	TRBJ2-5	-	15
TGTGCCTGCGGGAGAGTCTATGGCTACACCTTC	CACGRVYGYTF	-	TRBV30	TRBJ1-2	-	11